Sequencing of this TCR beta chain was carried out in a study of tumor-infiltrating lymphocytes in primary liver carcinoma. Across the whole study: Sample yields of productive TCRbeta reads, ranging from roughly 3.5 to 8 million, were similar across tissue types.

The CDR3 is 14 amino acids. The germline CDR1 and CDR2 sequences are MNHNS and SASEGT. With around 490 ng total RNA as template and a constant-region primer, TCR beta cDNA was made. Three rounds of nested multiplex PCR with slightly modified ARM-PCR produced TCR beta libraries. The opening two PCR rounds, around 11 cycles each, paired TRBV1-TRBV30 forward primers with a C-beta reverse primer. TCRdb redid the calling of the multiplex PCR reads with MiXCR, one entry per CDR3 protein. The table lists under 200,000 distinct CDR3 sequences, approximately 64% of them singletons. This clonotype came up once. The junction departs from the called germline gene at one end, perhaps through a read error. Unsorted whole blood yielded blood RNA, and germline DNA was extracted as well. It was before surgery that about 3.7 milliliters of peripheral blood were collected.

Material: peripheral blood. The rearrangement uses TRBV6-1 and TRBJ2-4; D perhaps matches TRBD1 (6 bases). The TCR sequence derives from a woman in her sixties or seventies with primary liver carcinoma and hepatitis B virus infection. CDR3 in DNA: TGCGCCAGCAGTGAACAGGGCGATGGGGACATTCAGTACTTC. Its protein product is CASSEQGDGDIQYF.